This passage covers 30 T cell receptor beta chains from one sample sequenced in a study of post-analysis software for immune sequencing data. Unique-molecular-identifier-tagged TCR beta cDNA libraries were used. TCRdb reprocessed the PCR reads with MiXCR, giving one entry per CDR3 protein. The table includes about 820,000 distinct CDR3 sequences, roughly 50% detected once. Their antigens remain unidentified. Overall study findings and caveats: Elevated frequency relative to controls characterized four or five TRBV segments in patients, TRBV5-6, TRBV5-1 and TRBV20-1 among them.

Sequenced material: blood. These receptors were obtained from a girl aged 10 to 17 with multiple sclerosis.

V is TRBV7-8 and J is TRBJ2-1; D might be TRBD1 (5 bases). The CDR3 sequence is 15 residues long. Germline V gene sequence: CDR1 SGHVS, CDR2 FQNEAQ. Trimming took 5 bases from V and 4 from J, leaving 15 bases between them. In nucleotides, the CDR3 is TGTGCCAGCAGCCCCCGACAGAGAACTTACAATGAGCAGTTCTTC. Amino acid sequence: CASSPRQRTYNEQFF.

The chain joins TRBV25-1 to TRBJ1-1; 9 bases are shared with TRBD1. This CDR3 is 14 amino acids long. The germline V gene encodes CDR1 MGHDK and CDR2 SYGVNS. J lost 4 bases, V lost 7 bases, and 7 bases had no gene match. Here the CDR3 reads CASKDRGPVTEAFF. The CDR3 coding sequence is TGTGCCAGCAAGGACAGGGGTCCTGTCACTGAAGCTTTCTTT.

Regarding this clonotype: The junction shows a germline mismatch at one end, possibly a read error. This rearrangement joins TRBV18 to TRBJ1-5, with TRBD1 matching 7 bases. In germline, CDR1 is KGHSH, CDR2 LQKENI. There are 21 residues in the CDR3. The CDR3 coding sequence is TGTGCCAGCTCACCTCCACCGGAGCGACAGGGCTGGGGGGATAGCAATCAGTCCCAGCATTTT. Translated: CASSPPPERQGWGDSNQSQHF.

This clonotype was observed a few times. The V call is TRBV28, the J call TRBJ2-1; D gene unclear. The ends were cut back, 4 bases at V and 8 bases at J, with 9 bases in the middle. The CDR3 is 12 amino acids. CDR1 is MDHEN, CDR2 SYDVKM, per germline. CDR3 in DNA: TGTGCCAGCAGTTCTCAGTATTATGAGCAGTTCTTC. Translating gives CASSSQYYEQFF.

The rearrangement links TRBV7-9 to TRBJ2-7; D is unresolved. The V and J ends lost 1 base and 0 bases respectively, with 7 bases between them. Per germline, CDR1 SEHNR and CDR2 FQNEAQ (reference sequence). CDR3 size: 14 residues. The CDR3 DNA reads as TGTGCCAGCAGCTTAGAGAATCTCTCCTACGAGCAGTACTTC. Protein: CASSLENLSYEQYF.

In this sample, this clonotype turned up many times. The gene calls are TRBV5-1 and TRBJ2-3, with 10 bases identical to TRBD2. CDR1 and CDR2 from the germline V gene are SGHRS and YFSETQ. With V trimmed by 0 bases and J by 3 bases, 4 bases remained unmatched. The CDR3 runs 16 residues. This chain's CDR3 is CASSLALAGGTDTQYF. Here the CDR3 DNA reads TGCGCCAGCAGCTTGGCCTTAGCGGGGGGAACAGATACGCAGTATTTT.

In DNA, the CDR3 is TGTGCCAGCAGTGCGGGACTAGCGGGGATCGAGCAGTACTTC. Translation gives CASSAGLAGIEQYF. The V gene is TRBV12-3 or TRBV12-4, the J gene TRBJ2-5; TRBD2 agrees at 13 bases. The J call may be faulty, since TRBJ2-7 better matches the DNA end. The CDR3 loop spans 14 amino acids.

CDR3 sequence (DNA): TGTGCCAGCAGCGTAGGGGTGGGGGCCACCTACGAGCAGTACTTC. Translation: CASSVGVGATYEQYF. J is TRBJ2-7 and V is TRBV9; D perhaps matches TRBD1 (6 bases). CDR3 size: 15 residues. Per germline, CDR1 SGDLS and CDR2 YYNGEE. Trimming removed 0 bases from V and 2 bases from J, with 12 bases in between.

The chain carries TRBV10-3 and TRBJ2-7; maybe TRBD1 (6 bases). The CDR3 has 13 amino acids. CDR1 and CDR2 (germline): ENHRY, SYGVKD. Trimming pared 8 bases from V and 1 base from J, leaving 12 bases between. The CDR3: CAIGRQASYEQYF. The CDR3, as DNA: TGTGCCATCGGGCGACAGGCTTCCTACGAGCAGTACTTC.

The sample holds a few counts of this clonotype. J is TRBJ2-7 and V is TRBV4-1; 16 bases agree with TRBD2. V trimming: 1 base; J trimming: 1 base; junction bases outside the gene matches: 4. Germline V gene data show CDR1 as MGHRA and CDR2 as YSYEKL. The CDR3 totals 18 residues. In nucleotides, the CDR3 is TGCGCCAGCAGCCAAGGGGGACTAGCGGGAGGGGATTCCTACGAGCAGTACTTC. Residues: CASSQGGLAGGDSYEQYF.

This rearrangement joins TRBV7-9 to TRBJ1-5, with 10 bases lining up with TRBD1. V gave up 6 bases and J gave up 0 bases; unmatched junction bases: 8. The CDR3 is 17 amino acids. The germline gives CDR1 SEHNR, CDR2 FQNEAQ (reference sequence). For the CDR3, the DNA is TGTGCCAGCAGTCAGTCGGACAGGGGGAGTAGCAATCAGCCCCAGCATTTT. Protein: CASSQSDRGSSNQPQHF. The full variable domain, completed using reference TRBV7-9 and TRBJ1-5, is DTGVSQNPRHKITKRGQNVTFRCDPISEHNRLYWYRQTLGQGPEFLTYFQNEAQLEKSRLLSDRFSAERPKGSFSTLEIQRTEQGDSAMYLCASSQSDRGSSNQPQHFGDGTRLSIL.

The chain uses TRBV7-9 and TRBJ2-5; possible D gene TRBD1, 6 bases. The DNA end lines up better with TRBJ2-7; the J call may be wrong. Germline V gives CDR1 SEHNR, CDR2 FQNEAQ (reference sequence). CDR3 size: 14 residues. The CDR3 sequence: CASSSNRESYEQYF. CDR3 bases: TGTGCCAGCAGCAGTAACAGGGAAAGCTACGAGCAGTACTTC.

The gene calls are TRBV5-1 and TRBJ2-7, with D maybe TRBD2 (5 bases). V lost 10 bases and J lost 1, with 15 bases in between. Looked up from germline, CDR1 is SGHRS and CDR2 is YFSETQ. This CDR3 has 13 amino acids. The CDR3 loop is CACGPTGSYEQYF. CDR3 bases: TGCGCCTGCGGACCTACGGGGTCCTACGAGCAGTACTTC.

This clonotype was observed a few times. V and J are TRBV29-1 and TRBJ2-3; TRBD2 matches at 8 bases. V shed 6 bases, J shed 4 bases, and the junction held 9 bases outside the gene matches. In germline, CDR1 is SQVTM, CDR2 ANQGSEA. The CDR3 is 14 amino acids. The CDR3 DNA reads TGCAGCGTGGACAAAGCGGGAGACTCAGATACGCAGTATTTT. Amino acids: CSVDKAGDSDTQYF.

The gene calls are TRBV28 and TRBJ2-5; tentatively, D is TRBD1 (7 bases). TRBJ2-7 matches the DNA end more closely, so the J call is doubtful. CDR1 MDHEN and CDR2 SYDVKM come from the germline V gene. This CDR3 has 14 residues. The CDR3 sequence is CASSFGGGPYEQYF. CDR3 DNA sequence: TGTGCCAGCAGTTTTGGAGGGGGCCCTTACGAGCAGTACTTC.

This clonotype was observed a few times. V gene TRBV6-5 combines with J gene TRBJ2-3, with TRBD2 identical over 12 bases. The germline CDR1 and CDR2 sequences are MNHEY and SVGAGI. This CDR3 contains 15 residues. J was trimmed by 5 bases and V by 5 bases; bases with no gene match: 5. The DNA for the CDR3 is TGTGCCAGCAGTAGAGGACTAGCGGGAAGAGATACGCAGTATTTT. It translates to CASSRGLAGRDTQYF.

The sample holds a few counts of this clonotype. CDR3 amino acids: CASSLVTRRDTQYF. In nucleotides, the CDR3 is TGCGCCAGCAGCTTGGTGACTAGGAGAGATACGCAGTATTTT. The chain joins TRBV5-1 to TRBJ2-3, with TRBD2 as a possible D gene (6 bases). This CDR3 spans 14 amino acids. Trimming stripped 0 bases from V and 5 bases from J, with 10 bases between. CDR1 is SGHRS and CDR2 is YFSETQ in the germline V gene.

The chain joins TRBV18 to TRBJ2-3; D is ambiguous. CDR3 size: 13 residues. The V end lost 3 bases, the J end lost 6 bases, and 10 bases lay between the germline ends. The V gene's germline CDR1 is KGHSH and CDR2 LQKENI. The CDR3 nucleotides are TGTGCCAGCTCACCGAGTTTCGGGGATACGCAGTATTTT. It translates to CASSPSFGDTQYF.

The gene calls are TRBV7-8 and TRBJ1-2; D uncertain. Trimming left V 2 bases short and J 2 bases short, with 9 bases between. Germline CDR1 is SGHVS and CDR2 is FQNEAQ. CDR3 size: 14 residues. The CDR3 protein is CASSLLSGNYGYTF. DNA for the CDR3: TGTGCCAGCAGCTTACTATCCGGGAACTATGGCTACACCTTC.

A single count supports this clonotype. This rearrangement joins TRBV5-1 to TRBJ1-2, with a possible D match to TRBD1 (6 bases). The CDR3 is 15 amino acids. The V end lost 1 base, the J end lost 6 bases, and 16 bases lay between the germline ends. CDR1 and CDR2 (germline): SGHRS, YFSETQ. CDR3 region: CASSLLTGGADGYTF. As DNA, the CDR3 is TGCGCCAGCAGCTTGCTAACGGGGGGCGCAGATGGCTACACCTTC.

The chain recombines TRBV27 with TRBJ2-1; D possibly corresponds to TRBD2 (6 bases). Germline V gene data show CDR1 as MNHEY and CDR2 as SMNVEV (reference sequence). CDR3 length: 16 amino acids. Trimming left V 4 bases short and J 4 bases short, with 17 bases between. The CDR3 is CASSSPWRDQYNEQFF. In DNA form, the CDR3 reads TGTGCCAGCAGTTCCCCCTGGCGGGACCAGTACAATGAGCAGTTCTTC.

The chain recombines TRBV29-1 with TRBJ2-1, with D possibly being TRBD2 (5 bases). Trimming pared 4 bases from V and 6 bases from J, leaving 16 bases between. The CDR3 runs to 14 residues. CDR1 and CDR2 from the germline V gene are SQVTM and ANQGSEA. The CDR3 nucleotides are TGCAGCGTTGCCCTAGCTGGGGTAGGCAATGAGCAGTTCTTC. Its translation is CSVALAGVGNEQFF.

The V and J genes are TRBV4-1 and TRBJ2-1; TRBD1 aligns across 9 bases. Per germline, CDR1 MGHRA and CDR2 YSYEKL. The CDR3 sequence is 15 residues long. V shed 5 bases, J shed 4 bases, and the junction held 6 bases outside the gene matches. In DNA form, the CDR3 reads TGCGCCAGCAGCTTCCGGGACAGGGAATACAATGAGCAGTTCTTC. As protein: CASSFRDREYNEQFF.

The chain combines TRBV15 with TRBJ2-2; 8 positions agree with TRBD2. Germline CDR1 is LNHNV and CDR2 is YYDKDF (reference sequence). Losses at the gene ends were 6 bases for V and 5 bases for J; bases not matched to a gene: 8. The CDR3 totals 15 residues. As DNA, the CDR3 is TGTGCCACCAGTCGACCGGGAGGGGCAACCGGGGAGCTGTTTTTT. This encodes CATSRPGGATGELFF.

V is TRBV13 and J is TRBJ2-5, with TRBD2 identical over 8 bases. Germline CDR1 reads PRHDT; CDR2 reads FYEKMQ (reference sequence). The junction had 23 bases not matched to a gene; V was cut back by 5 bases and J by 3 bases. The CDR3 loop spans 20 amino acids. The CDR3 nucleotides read TGTGCCAGCAGCCCTAGTGGTGGGGCGGGAGGCCATCGAAAAGAAGAGACCCAGTACTTC. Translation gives CASSPSGGAGGHRKEETQYF.

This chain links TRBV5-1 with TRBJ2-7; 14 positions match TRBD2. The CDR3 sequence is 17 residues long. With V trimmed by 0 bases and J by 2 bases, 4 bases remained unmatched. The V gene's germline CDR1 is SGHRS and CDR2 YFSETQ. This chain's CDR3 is CASSLGTSGRSPYEQYF. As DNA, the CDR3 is TGCGCCAGCAGCTTGGGGACTAGCGGGAGGTCCCCCTACGAGCAGTACTTC.

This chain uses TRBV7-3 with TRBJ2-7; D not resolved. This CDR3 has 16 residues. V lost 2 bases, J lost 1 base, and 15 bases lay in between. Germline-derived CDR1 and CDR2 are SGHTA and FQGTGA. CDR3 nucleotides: TGTGCCAGCAGCTTACTTCTACGGGCATTATCCTACGAGCAGTACTTC. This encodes CASSLLLRALSYEQYF.

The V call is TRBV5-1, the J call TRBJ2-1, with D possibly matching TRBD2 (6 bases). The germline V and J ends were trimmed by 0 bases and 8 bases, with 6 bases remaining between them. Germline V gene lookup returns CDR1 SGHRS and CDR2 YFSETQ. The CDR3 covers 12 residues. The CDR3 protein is CASSLVADEQFF. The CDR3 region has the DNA TGCGCCAGCAGCTTGGTAGCGGATGAGCAGTTCTTC.

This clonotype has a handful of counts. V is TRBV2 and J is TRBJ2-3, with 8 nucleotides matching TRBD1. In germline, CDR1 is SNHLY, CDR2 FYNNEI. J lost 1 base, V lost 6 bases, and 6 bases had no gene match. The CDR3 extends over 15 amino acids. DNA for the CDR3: TGTGCCAGCAGCCAAATGGACAGGGGCACAGATACGCAGTATTTT. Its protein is CASSQMDRGTDTQYF.

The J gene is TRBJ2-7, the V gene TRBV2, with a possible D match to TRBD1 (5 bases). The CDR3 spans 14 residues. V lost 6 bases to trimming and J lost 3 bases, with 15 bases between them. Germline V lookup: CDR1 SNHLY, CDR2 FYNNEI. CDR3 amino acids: CASSASHRRYEQYF. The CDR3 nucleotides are TGTGCCAGCAGCGCGAGTCACAGGCGCTACGAGCAGTACTTC. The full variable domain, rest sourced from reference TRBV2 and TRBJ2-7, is EPEVTQTPSHQVTQMGQEVILRCVPISNHLYFYWYRQILGQKVEFLVSFYNNEISEKSEIFDDQFSVERPDGSNFTLKIRSTKLEDSAMYFCASSASHRRYEQYFGPGTRLTVT.